This TCR beta chain was documented in a study of T-cell reconstitution after alpha-beta-depleted transplantation in children. Study-wide results and caveats: Reportedly, only several hundred clones from non-depleted graft cells drove alpha-beta T-cell counts at about two months. Hyperexpanded clones declined; after one year, newly produced T cells mostly supplied diversity. Where some patients showed high TCRbeta diversity at day 60, it came from recipient T cells and thymic progenitors that had survived.

The authors prepared the TCRbeta library with unique molecular identifiers. One entry per CDR3 protein, called by TCRdb with MiXCR from the PCR reads. The sample lists fewer than 700,000 distinct CDR3 sequences, 13% occurring once. On this clonotype itself: Its cognate antigen is unknown.

Germline V CDR1 and CDR2: SQVTM, ANQGSEA. Trimming cost V 1 base and J 6 bases; bases outside gene matches: 2. This CDR3 contains 12 residues. The sequence derives from a male patient between 10 and 17 years old who had a stem cell transplant for acute myeloid leukemia, so the T cells may come from the graft donor. The chain recombines TRBV29-1 with TRBJ1-2; 7 bases fit TRBD1. This material consisted of PBMCs, mostly from graft donor cells, taken 360 days after TCRalphabeta/CD19-depleted stem cell transplant. CDR3 DNA sequence: TGCAGCGTTGAAGCAGGGGGGGATGGCTACACCTTC. This sequence encodes CSVEAGGDGYTF.